The 4 T cell receptor beta chains presented below share a single source sample, sequenced in a study of cytomegalovirus exposure and HLA in healthy donors. PCR used 60 Vbeta primers and 13 Jbeta primers. Profiled with immunoSEQ multiplex PCR; TCRdb holds only in-frame clones, not every one. The sample records 150,000 to 200,000 clones, 84% being singletons. The sample taken for sequencing was PBMCs. The receptor set was obtained from a boy younger than 18 in good health and CMV-seronegative.

The rearrangement uses TRBV6-5 and TRBJ2-7, with a weak D call TRBD1 (6 bases). The CDR3 is 14 residues long. V dropped 2 bases and J dropped 7 bases, with 15 bases sitting between them. The germline V gene encodes CDR1 MNHEY and CDR2 SVGAGI. The CDR3 reads CASSYDDRSREQYF. For the CDR3, the DNA is TGTGCCAGCAGTTACGATGACAGGTCTCGGGAGCAGTACTTC.

This chain connects TRBV18 to TRBJ1-2; 7 bases are shared with TRBD1. Losses at the gene ends were 1 base for V and 5 bases for J; bases not matched to a gene: 13. CDR1 is KGHSH, CDR2 LQKENI, per germline. The CDR3 has 17 residues. The CDR3 DNA sequence: TGTGCCAGCTCACCACGAGGGGGCGACCTTTTGATTTATGGCTACACCTTC. Its translation is CASSPRGGDLLIYGYTF.

The rearrangement joins TRBV5-1 to TRBJ2-3; tentatively, D is TRBD2 (6 bases). The V end lost 3 bases, the J end lost 5 bases, and 19 bases lay between the germline ends. The germline CDR1 and CDR2 sequences are SGHRS and YFSETQ. This CDR3 comprises 16 residues. The CDR3 region is CASSSIGLPLGDTQYF. In DNA form, the CDR3 reads TGCGCCAGCAGCTCTATCGGACTACCTTTGGGAGATACGCAGTATTTT.

The gene calls are TRBV18 and TRBJ2-5, with TRBD2 matching 9 bases. The length of the CDR3 is 14 residues. Germline V gene sequence: CDR1 KGHSH, CDR2 LQKENI. The V and J ends lost 4 bases and 4 bases, in that order; junction bases with no gene match: 4. This chain's CDR3 is CASSRAGGGETQYF. In DNA, the CDR3 is TGTGCCAGCTCACGAGCGGGAGGCGGAGAGACCCAGTACTTC.